A selection of T cell receptor beta chains follows, all from one sample in a study of T cells after yellow fever vaccination. One entry per CDR3 protein results from TCRdb running MiXCR on the 5' RACE reads. The sample holds 300,000 to 400,000 distinct CDR3 sequences; about 4% are singletons and the top ten take 24%. This material consisted of PBMCs, taken 5 days after the yellow fever booster vaccination. The receptors were sampled from a man aged 18 to 30 who received the YFV17D yellow fever vaccine. CDR3s include the opening cysteine and the closing phenylalanine or tryptophan. A D gene is named only where the DNA matches it firmly. A clone size is listed for some rows: how often the clone was seen (once, few, many), or a class if it is expanded.

clone size,D gene,J gene,V gene,CDR3 DNA,CDR3 protein
NA,TRBD2,TRBJ2-7,TRBV20-1,TGCAGTGCTAGATCCTGGACTAGCGGGTACGTTTCCTACGAGCAGTACTTC,CSARSWTSGYVSYEQYF
NA,NA,TRBJ2-2,TRBV7-7,TGTGCCAGCAGCCCCGGAGGGGCGAAAACCGGGGAGCTGTTTTTT,CASSPGGAKTGELFF
many,TRBD2,TRBJ2-4,TRBV7-2,TGTGCCAGCAGCTTAGTTCGGACTAGAGAAAACATTCAGTACTTC,CASSLVRTRENIQYF
NA,NA,TRBJ2-3,TRBV5-1,TGCGCCAGCAGCTCCTGGGTTAGCACAGATACGCAGTATTTT,CASSSWVSTDTQYF
NA,NA,TRBJ1-3,TRBV11-2,TGTGCCAGCAGCTATCAGGAGAGAAACACCATATATTTT,CASSYQERNTIYF
few,NA,TRBJ2-5,TRBV4-2,TGTGCCAGCAGCCAGGGCGGCGTGGAGGAGACCCAGTACTTC,CASSQGGVEETQYF
NA,TRBD1,TRBJ1-1,TRBV20-1,TGCAGTGCTCTTCGCGCAGGGGGCTCAACTGAAGCTTTCTTT,CSALRAGGSTEAFF
NA,TRBD2,TRBJ2-5,TRBV7-6,TGTGCCAGCAGTCAGACTAGCGGGGGTGTGGTCGAGACCCAGTACTTC,CASSQTSGGVVETQYF
few,TRBD1,TRBJ1-4,TRBV4-3,TGCGCCAGCAGCCAAGATAAGCAGGGGGCTAATGAAAAACTGTTTTTT,CASSQDKQGANEKLFF
few,TRBD2,TRBJ2-5,TRBV4-1,TGCGCCAGCAGCTCGGGACCAGCGGGGTCAGAGACCCAGTACTTC,CASSSGPAGSETQYF
few,NA,TRBJ2-1,TRBV25-1,TGTGCCAGCAGTGATCCCACTCCTAACTCCAATGAGCAGTTCTTC,CASSDPTPNSNEQFF
few,NA,TRBJ2-3,TRBV24-1,TGTGCCACCAGTGATTTAGGACAAGATACGCAGTATTTT,CATSDLGQDTQYF
many,NA,TRBJ2-5,TRBV5-1,TGCGCCAGCAGCTTGGAGTCGGGCACCCCAGAGACCCAGTACTTC,CASSLESGTPETQYF
NA,TRBD2,TRBJ2-3,TRBV5-1,TGCGCCAGCAGCTTGAGAGCGGGGGGATCAGATACGCAGTATTTT,CASSLRAGGSDTQYF